The clone carrying this T cell receptor (beta chain) came up a few times. Researchers amplified the TCR beta CDR3 regions from RNA transcripts. Researchers ran a first-round RT-PCR on the TCR CDR3 using the HTBI primer set. TCRdb recomputed calls from the multiplex PCR reads with MiXCR, one row per CDR3 protein. The sample comprises around 600,000 distinct CDR3 sequences, 15% to 20% of which are singletons, and approximately 3.5% rests with the top ten. The sample comes from a study of T cells in Graves' hyperthyroidism and ophthalmopathy. V was pared by 0 bases and J by 5 bases, with 8 bases between. Germline V CDR1 and CDR2: SGHRS, YFSETQ. The CDR3 covers 14 residues.

The rearrangement joins TRBV5-1 to TRBJ1-4; maybe TRBD1 (5 bases). This clonotype was sampled from a woman in her 40s with Graves' ophthalmopathy. The sample comprised blood. Written as DNA, the CDR3 is TGCGCCAGCAGCTTGGGACAGACAAATGAAAAACTGTTTTTT. The encoded protein is CASSLGQTNEKLFF.